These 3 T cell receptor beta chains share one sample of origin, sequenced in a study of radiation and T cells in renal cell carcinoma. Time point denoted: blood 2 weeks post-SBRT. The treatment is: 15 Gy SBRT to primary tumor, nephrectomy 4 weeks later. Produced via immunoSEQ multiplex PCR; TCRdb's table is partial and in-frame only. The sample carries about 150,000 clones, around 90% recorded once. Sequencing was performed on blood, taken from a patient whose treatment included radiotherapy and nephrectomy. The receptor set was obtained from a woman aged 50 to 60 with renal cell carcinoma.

The CDR3 spells CASSGDSYSNQPQHF. CDR3 nucleotide sequence: TGTGCCAGCAGTGGGGACAGCTATAGCAATCAGCCCCAGCATTTT. The chain employs TRBV6-1 and TRBJ1-5; the match to TRBD1 covers 7 bases. Germline V gives CDR1 MNHNS, CDR2 SASEGT. This CDR3 is 15 amino acids long. The J segment lost 0 bases and the V segment lost 4 bases, leaving 3 bases of the junction unmatched.

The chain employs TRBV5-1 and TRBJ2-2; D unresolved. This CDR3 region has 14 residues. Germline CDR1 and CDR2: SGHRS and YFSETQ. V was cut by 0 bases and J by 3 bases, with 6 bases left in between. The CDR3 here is CASSLDSHTGELFF. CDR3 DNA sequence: TGCGCCAGCAGCTTGGACAGTCACACCGGGGAGCTGTTTTTT.

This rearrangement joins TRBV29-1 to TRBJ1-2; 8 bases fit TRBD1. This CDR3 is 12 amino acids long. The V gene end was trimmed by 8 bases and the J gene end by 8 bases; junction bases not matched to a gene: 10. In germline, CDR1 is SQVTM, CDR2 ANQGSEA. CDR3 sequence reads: CSTNYRGEGYTF. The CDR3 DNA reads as TGCAGCACAAATTACAGGGGGGAAGGCTACACCTTC.